A single sample gave rise to the 4 T cell receptor beta chains below, sequenced in a study of T cell responses to AZD1222 COVID-19 vaccine. Measured with immunoSEQ multiplex PCR; TCRdb has only the in-frame clones, and not every one. The repertoire consists of about 120,000 clones, with more than 85% occurring once and the leading ten covering over 3.5%. The material was peripheral blood, obtained on day 0 of AZD1222 vaccination. These receptors were obtained from an adult in good health.

The chain carries TRBV3-1 (or the pseudogene TRBV3-2) and TRBJ2-7, with D unresolved. V was pared by 0 bases and J by 0 bases, with 12 bases between. This CDR3 region has 16 residues. The germline V gene has CDR1 LGHDT and CDR2 YNNKEL (reference sequence). The DNA for the CDR3 is TGTGCCAGCAGCCAAGAAAAACTCCCAGGCTCCTACGAGCAGTACTTC. Its translation is CASSQEKLPGSYEQYF.

The rearrangement uses TRBV5-1 and TRBJ2-7; D gene unclear. Trimming left V 0 bases short and J 3 bases short, with 10 bases between. The CDR3 is made up of 14 amino acids. Germline CDR1 SGHRS, CDR2 YFSETQ. DNA of the CDR3: TGCGCCAGCAGCTTGGAAGGTTCGAACTACGAGCAGTACTTC. It yields the protein CASSLEGSNYEQYF.

V is TRBV29-1 and J is TRBJ1-5; the D is unclear. There are 16 residues in the CDR3. Germline V gives CDR1 SQVTM, CDR2 ANQGSEA. Trimming stripped 0 bases from V and 1 base from J, with 13 bases between. CDR3 sequence (DNA): TGCAGCGTTGAAGATGCGGAGAGAAGGAGCAATCAGCCCCAGCATTTT. This gives the protein CSVEDAERRSNQPQHF.

The chain has TRBV7-6 and TRBJ1-6; D may be TRBD1 (5 bases). This CDR3 contains 14 residues. CDR1 and CDR2 from the germline V gene are SGHVS and FNYEAQ. With 5 bases removed from V and 7 bases from J, the gap between germline ends came to 12 bases. The CDR3 bases are TGTGCCAGCAGCCCGGGACTGCAAAATTCACCCCTCCACTTT. Protein: CASSPGLQNSPLHF.